These T cell receptor beta chains were read from a single sample in a study of blood T cells in healthy people across ages. A single record per CDR3 protein comes from TCRdb applying MiXCR to the 5' RACE reads. The sample has over a million distinct CDR3 sequences; about 45% are singletons. The sequencing input was blood. These receptors originate from a woman under 30 in good health. Both conserved end residues are part of each CDR3. Fields, in order: V gene, clone size, J gene, D gene, CDR3 length, CDR3 DNA, CDR3 protein. D genes are given only for firm matches. The size entry is marked missing in some rows and otherwise reads once, few, many or a size class.

V gene: TRBV7-9
clone size: .
J gene: TRBJ1-6
D gene: .
CDR3 length: 16
CDR3 DNA: TGTGCCAGCAGCACGGCGGACGGAGGCGGGAATTCACCCCTCCACTTT
CDR3 protein: CASSTADGGGNSPLHF

V gene: TRBV27
clone size: .
J gene: TRBJ2-7
D gene: TRBD1
CDR3 length: 14
CDR3 DNA: TGTGCCAGCAAACGACAGGGGACTTCCTACGAGCAGTACTTC
CDR3 protein: CASKRQGTSYEQYF

V gene: TRBV29-1
clone size: .
J gene: TRBJ2-7
D gene: TRBD2
CDR3 length: 15
CDR3 DNA: TGCAGCGCCGTGAAGGGCGGGGGGAGCTCCTACGAGCAGTACTTC
CDR3 protein: CSAVKGGGSSYEQYF

V gene: TRBV7-9
clone size: .
J gene: TRBJ1-2
D gene: TRBD1
CDR3 length: 15
CDR3 DNA: TGTGCCAGCAGCTTAGCGGGGGACAGAGTATATGGCTACACCTTC
CDR3 protein: CASSLAGDRVYGYTF

V gene: TRBV4-3
clone size: few
J gene: TRBJ2-3
D gene: .
CDR3 length: 15
CDR3 DNA: TGCGCCAGCAGCCGAAAACTAGCTGGGCGCGATACGCAGTATTTT
CDR3 protein: CASSRKLAGRDTQYF

V gene: TRBV27
clone size: few
J gene: TRBJ1-2
D gene: .
CDR3 length: 15
CDR3 DNA: TGTGCCAGCAGTCGGTGGGCCTCAGCTAACTATGGCTACACCTTC
CDR3 protein: CASSRWASANYGYTF

V gene: TRBV19
clone size: .
J gene: TRBJ2-7
D gene: TRBD2
CDR3 length: 15
CDR3 DNA: TGTGCCAGTAGTATGGGAACTAGCGGAGTCTACGAGCAGTACTTC
CDR3 protein: CASSMGTSGVYEQYF

V gene: TRBV4-1
clone size: many
J gene: TRBJ2-7
D gene: .
CDR3 length: 13
CDR3 DNA: TGCGCCAGCAGCCAAACCCAGGGCTACGAGCAGTACTTC
CDR3 protein: CASSQTQGYEQYF

V gene: TRBV11-2
clone size: .
J gene: TRBJ2-5
D gene: .
CDR3 length: 15
CDR3 DNA: TGTGCCAGCAGATCCACCGGGAATCTTCAAGAGACCCAGTACTTC
CDR3 protein: CASRSTGNLQETQYF

V gene: TRBV4-3
clone size: .
J gene: TRBJ2-7
D gene: .
CDR3 length: 15
CDR3 DNA: TGCGCCAGCAGCAGCAGATACCGGGGTCCCTACGAGCAGTACTTC
CDR3 protein: CASSSRYRGPYEQYF

V gene: TRBV21-1
clone size: .
J gene: TRBJ2-1
D gene: .
CDR3 length: 14
CDR3 DNA: TGTGCCAGCAGCAAAGATCCAGGCGCCCATGAGCAGTTCTTC
CDR3 protein: CASSKDPGAHEQFF

V gene: TRBV24-1
clone size: .
J gene: TRBJ1-5
D gene: .
CDR3 length: 11
CDR3 DNA: TGTGCCACCAGTGATACTCGTCGGCAGCATTTT
CDR3 protein: CATSDTRRQHF

V gene: TRBV6-2/TRBV6-3
clone size: few
J gene: TRBJ2-1
D gene: TRBD2
CDR3 length: 18
CDR3 DNA: TGTGCCAGCAGTTACTCGAGAAGCGGCCTAGCGGGTTACAATGAGCAGTTCTTC
CDR3 protein: CASSYSRSGLAGYNEQFF

V gene: TRBV7-2
clone size: .
J gene: TRBJ1-5
D gene: .
CDR3 length: 16
CDR3 DNA: TGTGCCAGCAGCTTAGGACGGGACACGGGTAATCAGCCCCAGCATTTT
CDR3 protein: CASSLGRDTGNQPQHF

V gene: TRBV15
clone size: few
J gene: TRBJ2-3
D gene: .
CDR3 length: 15
CDR3 DNA: TGTGCCACCAGCAGAGATCCCCTTAGCACAGATACGCAGTATTTT
CDR3 protein: CATSRDPLSTDTQYF

V gene: TRBV9
clone size: once
J gene: TRBJ1-2
D gene: TRBD1
CDR3 length: 14
CDR3 DNA: TGTGCCAGCAGCGCGAACAGGGGGCGGAATGGCTACACCTTC
CDR3 protein: CASSANRGRNGYTF

V gene: TRBV13
clone size: few
J gene: TRBJ2-7
D gene: TRBD1
CDR3 length: 15
CDR3 DNA: TGTGCCAGCAGCTTCGACAGGGGCGCCTCCTACGAGCAGTACTTC
CDR3 protein: CASSFDRGASYEQYF

V gene: TRBV4-3
clone size: .
J gene: TRBJ1-5
D gene: .
CDR3 length: 15
CDR3 DNA: TGCGCCAGCAGCCAAGGGCCCGGGGTTGGGCAGCCCCAGCATTTT
CDR3 protein: CASSQGPGVGQPQHF

V gene: TRBV7-9
clone size: many
J gene: TRBJ2-3
D gene: .
CDR3 length: 11
CDR3 DNA: TGTGCCAGCAGCCCCCAGGATACGCAGTATTTT
CDR3 protein: CASSPQDTQYF

V gene: TRBV4-3
clone size: .
J gene: TRBJ2-6
D gene: .
CDR3 length: 17
CDR3 DNA: TGCGCCAGCAGCCAAGAGACGAGGAAGAGCGGGGCCAACGTCCTGACTTTC
CDR3 protein: CASSQETRKSGANVLTF

V gene: TRBV6-1
clone size: few
J gene: TRBJ2-7
D gene: TRBD1
CDR3 length: 15
CDR3 DNA: TGTGCCAGCAGTGTTATAGGACAGGGGGACTACGAGCAGTACTTC
CDR3 protein: CASSVIGQGDYEQYF

V gene: TRBV20-1
clone size: few
J gene: TRBJ2-7
D gene: TRBD1
CDR3 length: 15
CDR3 DNA: TGCAGTGCTAGAGATAGGAAGACAGGGACCTACGAGCAGTACTTC
CDR3 protein: CSARDRKTGTYEQYF

V gene: TRBV5-1
clone size: few
J gene: TRBJ1-2
D gene: TRBD1
CDR3 length: 15
CDR3 DNA: TGCGCCAGCAGCTCACGGGACAGGGGGGACTATGGCTACACCTTC
CDR3 protein: CASSSRDRGDYGYTF

V gene: TRBV20-1
clone size: .
J gene: TRBJ2-1
D gene: .
CDR3 length: 13
CDR3 DNA: TGCAGTGCTAGATCTCCCACCGGGGGTGAGCAGTTCTTC
CDR3 protein: CSARSPTGGEQFF

V gene: TRBV12-3/TRBV12-4
clone size: few
J gene: TRBJ2-6
D gene: .
CDR3 length: 12
CDR3 DNA: TGTGCCAGCGACTCTGGGGCCAACGTCCTGACTTTC
CDR3 protein: CASDSGANVLTF

V gene: TRBV7-2
clone size: few
J gene: TRBJ2-7
D gene: .
CDR3 length: 15
CDR3 DNA: TGTGCCAGCAGCTTAGACAGGACGGCGACCTACGAGCAGTACTTC
CDR3 protein: CASSLDRTATYEQYF

V gene: TRBV7-9
clone size: .
J gene: TRBJ2-3
D gene: TRBD1
CDR3 length: 15
CDR3 DNA: TGTGCCAGCAGCCAGACAGGGAAGGGCACAGATACGCAGTATTTT
CDR3 protein: CASSQTGKGTDTQYF

V gene: TRBV5-1
clone size: .
J gene: TRBJ2-3
D gene: .
CDR3 length: 13
CDR3 DNA: TGCGCCAGCAGCGCGGACGGGACAGATACGCAGTATTTT
CDR3 protein: CASSADGTDTQYF

V gene: TRBV4-3
clone size: .
J gene: TRBJ1-2
D gene: .
CDR3 length: 15
CDR3 DNA: TGCGCCAGCAGCCAAGCAGACAGGCTCGGCTATGGCTACACCTTC
CDR3 protein: CASSQADRLGYGYTF

V gene: TRBV6-5
clone size: .
J gene: TRBJ2-7
D gene: .
CDR3 length: 14
CDR3 DNA: TGTGCCAGCAGTTATACGCGGAGCTCCCACGAGCAGTACTTC
CDR3 protein: CASSYTRSSHEQYF

V gene: TRBV6-2/TRBV6-3
clone size: .
J gene: TRBJ2-3
D gene: .
CDR3 length: 14
CDR3 DNA: TGTGCCAGCAGTTCTCGCGGGGTCACAGATACGCAGTATTTT
CDR3 protein: CASSSRGVTDTQYF

V gene: TRBV7-9
clone size: .
J gene: TRBJ2-3
D gene: .
CDR3 length: 15
CDR3 DNA: TGTGCCAGCAGCTTAGAGAAACAGGGCACAGATACGCAGTATTTT
CDR3 protein: CASSLEKQGTDTQYF

V gene: TRBV20-1
clone size: .
J gene: TRBJ1-6
D gene: .
CDR3 length: 14
CDR3 DNA: TGCAGTGCTCAAAGACCGGGACAATTTTCACCCCTCCACTTT
CDR3 protein: CSAQRPGQFSPLHF

V gene: TRBV27
clone size: few
J gene: TRBJ1-2
D gene: .
CDR3 length: 13
CDR3 DNA: TGTGCCAGCAGTTTTGGGGTCCTATATGGCTACACCTTC
CDR3 protein: CASSFGVLYGYTF

V gene: TRBV18
clone size: .
J gene: TRBJ2-6
D gene: TRBD1
CDR3 length: 18
CDR3 DNA: TGTGCCAGCTCACTGACCACCCCGACAGGGTCCGGGGCCAACGTCCTGACTTTC
CDR3 protein: CASSLTTPTGSGANVLTF

V gene: TRBV15
clone size: few
J gene: TRBJ2-7
D gene: TRBD2
CDR3 length: 17
CDR3 DNA: TGTGCCACCAGCAGTTTAGTCACGGGAGGTCTATTTACCGAGCAGTACTTC
CDR3 protein: CATSSLVTGGLFTEQYF

V gene: TRBV7-2
clone size: .
J gene: TRBJ1-2
D gene: .
CDR3 length: 17
CDR3 DNA: TGTGCCAGCAGCCCCACCAATACGTGGGGCGGTGGCTATGGCTACACCTTC
CDR3 protein: CASSPTNTWGGGYGYTF

V gene: TRBV20-1
clone size: .
J gene: TRBJ2-5
D gene: .
CDR3 length: 12
CDR3 DNA: TGCAGTGCTAGAGACCCGTACAATGAGCAGTACTTC
CDR3 protein: CSARDPYNEQYF

V gene: TRBV20-1
clone size: .
J gene: TRBJ1-1
D gene: .
CDR3 length: 13
CDR3 DNA: TGCAGTGCTAGAGACCCCTTAAGGAGTGGAGCTTTCTTT
CDR3 protein: CSARDPLRSGAFF

V gene: TRBV12-5
clone size: few
J gene: TRBJ2-3
D gene: TRBD1
CDR3 length: 15
CDR3 DNA: TGTGCTAGTGGTTGGGGACAGGGGATCACAGATACGCAGTATTTT
CDR3 protein: CASGWGQGITDTQYF

V gene: TRBV2
clone size: .
J gene: TRBJ2-1
D gene: TRBD1
CDR3 length: 13
CDR3 DNA: TGTGCCAGCTACAGGACAGGGAACGATGAGCAGTTCTTC
CDR3 protein: CASYRTGNDEQFF

V gene: TRBV9
clone size: few
J gene: TRBJ2-3
D gene: TRBD2
CDR3 length: 15
CDR3 DNA: TGTGCCAGCAGCGTAGTTGGCGGGGGGGCAGATACGCAGTATTTT
CDR3 protein: CASSVVGGGADTQYF